These 32 T cell receptor beta chains were sequenced from one sample in a study of a mutant IDH1 vaccine in newly diagnosed glioma (dated by TCRdb to the early 2020s). These receptors have no known antigen. The intended sense of this specimen's time point label: week 47, end of study. Every vaccine dose consisted of 300 ug of a 20-mer mutant IDH1 peptide in Montanide, administered subcutaneously together with topical imiquimod. Receptor libraries were prepared by the immunoSEQ multiplex PCR assay. The immuneACCESS repertoire file appears here via TCRdb, limited to in-frame rearrangements. These files lack a portion of the clones; in checked studies, under half of the deficit traces to unresolved V genes, and the cause of the others is not known. A total of approximately 84,000 clones appear in this sample, over 75% of them only once. Of the sample, around 5% falls within the top ten clones. The sequencing used PBMCs, collected from a glioma patient whose treatment included an IDH1 peptide vaccine. Source of these receptors: a middle-aged man with glioma.

This clone was observed a few times. The rearrangement uses TRBV4-2 and TRBJ2-2; 12 bases are a match to TRBD1. Germline-derived CDR1 and CDR2 are LGHNA and YNFKEQ. V shed 10 bases, J shed 4 bases, and the junction held 4 bases outside the gene matches. The CDR3 loop spans 14 amino acids. For the CDR3, the DNA is TGTGCCACCAGGGGACAGGGGGCCACCGGGGAGCTGTTTTTT. The encoded protein is CATRGQGATGELFF.

This rearrangement joins TRBV19 to TRBJ1-6; 7 nucleotides align to TRBD1. The V and J ends lost 4 bases and 8 bases, in that order; junction bases with no gene match: 8. The V gene's germline CDR1 is LNHDA and CDR2 SQIVND (reference sequence). The CDR3 extends over 15 amino acids. The CDR3 loop reads CASSTTGLRDSPLHF. CDR3 in DNA: TGTGCCAGTAGTACGACAGGGTTAAGAGATTCACCCCTCCACTTT.

The chain carries TRBV28 and TRBJ2-2, with a weak D call TRBD1 (5 bases). This CDR3 spans 15 amino acids. Germline loops: CDR1 MDHEN, CDR2 SYDVKM. Deletions cut 5 bases from V and 3 bases from J, with 13 bases between. As DNA, the CDR3 is TGTGCCAGCAGTGAAGCTGAAGGGGACACCGGGGAGCTGTTTTTT. Its translation: CASSEAEGDTGELFF.

Remarks on this clone: One junction end does not reproduce the germline sequence, and a read error may be involved. The chain recombines TRBV7-7 with TRBJ2-5; a weak D match, TRBD1 (5 bases). The CDR3 covers 14 residues. Germline lookup yields CDR1 SSHAT and CDR2 FNYEAQ (reference sequence). CDR3 residues: CASSLAGQGETQYF. DNA of the CDR3: TGTGCTAGCAGCTTAGCAGGGCAAGGAGAGACCCAGTACTTC.

The chain has TRBV7-2 and TRBJ2-3, with 7 bases fitting TRBD1. This CDR3 has 15 amino acids. Per germline, CDR1 SGHTA and CDR2 FQGNSA. The V and J ends lost 7 bases and 1 base, in that order; junction bases with no gene match: 8. The CDR3 DNA sequence: TGTGCCAGCACCCGACAGGGACACCGCACAGATACGCAGTATTTT. It is translated as CASTRQGHRTDTQYF.

A single count supports this clone. The gene calls are TRBV19 and TRBJ1-5; D unclear. CDR1 and CDR2 from the germline V gene are LNHDA and SQIVND (reference sequence). CDR3 length: 11 residues. V lost 8 bases to trimming and J lost 5 bases, with 7 bases between them. CDR3 DNA sequence: TGTGCCAGTGGCACACATCAGCCCCAGCATTTT. Protein product: CASGTHQPQHF.

The J gene is TRBJ1-1, the V gene TRBV10-3; 7 positions match TRBD1. Unmatched junction bases numbered 4, after V lost 6 bases and J lost 3 bases. The CDR3 covers 13 residues. From germline, CDR1 is ENHRY and CDR2 SYGVKD. The CDR3 coding sequence is TGTGCCATCAGAGGGGGCAGGGACACTGAAGCTTTCTTT. Protein sequence: CAIRGGRDTEAFF.

V and J are TRBV7-9 and TRBJ1-4, with a tentative D call TRBD1 (6 bases). With 5 bases removed from V and 5 bases from J, the gap between germline ends came to 12 bases. CDR3 size: 14 residues. CDR1 is SEHNR and CDR2 is FQNEAQ in the germline V gene (reference sequence). CDR3 in amino acids: CASSPGTRNEKLFF. The CDR3 coding sequence is TGTGCCAGCAGCCCAGGGACAAGGAATGAAAAACTGTTTTTT.

V usage is TRBV7-9 and J usage is TRBJ2-3; 7 bases map to TRBD2. Per germline, CDR1 SEHNR and CDR2 FQNEAQ (reference sequence). After removal of 5 bases from V and 4 bases from J, the junction contained 9 bases not matched to a gene. The CDR3 runs 15 residues. DNA for the CDR3: TGTGCCAGCAGCCCAAAAGGGAGCGGGGCAGATACGCAGTATTTT. It encodes CASSPKGSGADTQYF.

This rearrangement joins TRBV6-1 to TRBJ2-6, with D maybe TRBD2 (5 bases). The CDR3 covers 13 residues. The germline V gene has CDR1 MNHNS and CDR2 SASEGT. Trimming shortened V by 7 bases and J by 13 bases, and 17 bases separated the two germline ends. CDR3 residues: CASNRGPLEVLTF. Written as DNA, the CDR3 is TGTGCCAGCAACCGGGGTCCTCTAGAGGTCCTGACTTTC.

This clone has a handful of counts. This chain joins TRBV30 and TRBJ1-1, with D possibly matching TRBD1 (6 bases). Trimming shortened V by 5 bases and J by 4 bases, and 14 bases separated the two germline ends. The germline gives CDR1 GTSNPN, CDR2 SVGIG (reference sequence). The CDR3 sequence is 13 residues long. CDR3 sequence: CAWDRGGGTEAFF. CDR3 sequence (DNA): TGTGCCTGGGATAGGGGGGGAGGCACTGAAGCTTTCTTT.

This clone was counted a single time. The chain is built from TRBV6-9 and TRBJ1-6; no clear D gene. Trimming cost V 4 bases and J 12 bases, with 13 bases left between them. The CDR3 sequence is 13 residues long. Germline CDR1 reads MNHGY; CDR2 reads SVAAGI. The CDR3 DNA follows: TGTGCCAGCAGTTCCGGGCCACCTCGACCCCTCCACTTT. It yields the protein CASSSGPPRPLHF.

This chain uses TRBV27 with TRBJ1-1; 7 bases line up with TRBD1. This CDR3 region has 13 residues. The ends lost 5 bases at V and 11 bases at J; junction bases unmatched: 11. Per germline, CDR1 MNHEY and CDR2 SMNVEV (reference sequence). CDR3 DNA sequence: TGTGCCAGCAGTCCTACCAGACAGGGTAACGCTTTCTTT. Translated, it gives CASSPTRQGNAFF.

This chain joins TRBV7-2 and TRBJ2-7, with 11 bases fitting TRBD1. The CDR3 loop spans 16 amino acids. Germline loops: CDR1 SGHTA, CDR2 FQGNSA. The V segment lost 4 bases and the J segment 2 bases; nucleotides outside the gene matches: 7. The CDR3 coding sequence is TGTGCCAGCAGCTGGGGACAGGGGGTGACCCCCTACGAGCAGTACTTC. Translation: CASSWGQGVTPYEQYF.

The rearrangement links TRBV5-1 to TRBJ1-2; 7 nucleotides align to TRBD1. The CDR3 spans 11 residues. The germline V gene encodes CDR1 SGHRS and CDR2 YFSETQ. With V trimmed by 6 bases and J by 7 bases, 3 bases remained unmatched. Written as DNA, the CDR3 is TGCGCCAGCAAAGGGGGCTCTGGCTACACCTTC. This sequence encodes CASKGGSGYTF. The complete variable domain, with remaining parts taken from reference TRBV5-1 and TRBJ1-2, reads KAGVTQTPRYLIKTRGQQVTLSCSPISGHRSVSWYQQTPGQGLQFLFEYFSETQRNKGNFPGRFSGRQFSNSRSEMNVSTLELGDSALYLCASKGGSGYTFGSGTRLTVV.

The gene calls are TRBV5-8 and TRBJ2-7; 11 bases map to TRBD2. V lost 4 bases and J lost 1; bases outside the gene matches: 4. This CDR3 comprises 15 residues. The germline V gene encodes CDR1 SGHTS and CDR2 YDEGEE. The CDR3 loop is CASSLLAGVSYEQYF. DNA of the CDR3: TGTGCCAGCAGCCTACTAGCGGGGGTGTCCTACGAGCAGTACTTC.

The chain joins TRBV7-8 to TRBJ1-5, with D tentatively TRBD1 (6 bases). The V end lost 1 base, the J end lost 3 bases, and 7 bases lay between the germline ends. This CDR3 contains 14 residues. Germline V lookup: CDR1 SGHVS, CDR2 FQNEAQ. The CDR3: CASSLGGANQPQHF. DNA for the CDR3: TGTGCCAGCAGCTTAGGGGGGGCCAATCAGCCCCAGCATTTT.

The CDR3: CASSLFPLGNSPLHF. CDR3 coding DNA: TGTGCCAGCAGTTTATTTCCACTGGGGAATTCACCCCTCCACTTT. The chain employs TRBV27 and TRBJ1-6, with unresolved D. CDR1 and CDR2 (germline): MNHEY, SMNVEV (reference sequence). CDR3 length equals 15 residues. V was pared by 1 base and J by 7 bases, with 11 bases between.

This chain joins TRBV2 and TRBJ2-1; D tentatively fits TRBD1 or TRBD2 (5 bases each). This CDR3 is built from 13 residues. Germline V CDR1 and CDR2: SNHLY, FYNNEI. Trimming cost V 10 bases and J 5 bases, with 15 bases left between them. The CDR3 DNA reads as TGTGCCACCCAGGCTGTGGGACACAATGAGCAGTTCTTC. This codes for CATQAVGHNEQFF.

This chain joins TRBV25-1 and TRBJ2-7, with D unresolved. Germline loops: CDR1 MGHDK, CDR2 SYGVNS. The V end lost 6 bases, the J end lost 7 bases, and 13 bases lay between the germline ends. This CDR3 region has 12 residues. For the CDR3, the DNA is TGTGCCAGCAGATCGATGATGGAAGAGCAGTACTTC. Its translation is CASRSMMEEQYF.

This clone was observed once. The genes are TRBV5-6 and TRBJ2-7; D uncertain. Trimming left V 2 bases short and J 3 bases short, with 9 bases between. This CDR3 comprises 13 residues. Germline values: CDR1 SGHDT, CDR2 YYEEEE. CDR3 residues: CASSFSPLYEQYF. The CDR3 DNA reads TGTGCCAGCAGCTTCTCCCCTCTCTACGAGCAGTACTTC.

The gene calls are TRBV19 and TRBJ2-1, with TRBD1 as a possible D gene (5 bases). The CDR3 totals 13 residues. Germline loops: CDR1 LNHDA, CDR2 SQIVND (reference sequence). Trimming shortened V by 3 bases and J by 8 bases, and 11 bases separated the two germline ends. CDR3 nucleotide sequence: TGTGCCAGTAGTATGTGGGGCAAGGATGAGCAGTTCTTC. Translating it yields CASSMWGKDEQFF.

The chain links TRBV5-1 to TRBJ2-2, with D perhaps assigned TRBD1 or TRBD2 (6 bases each). Germline V lookup: CDR1 SGHRS, CDR2 YFSETQ. Trimming shortened V by 0 bases and J by 0 bases, and 12 bases separated the two germline ends. The CDR3 totals 17 residues. CDR3 in DNA: TGCGCCAGCAGCTTGGTTTTCGGGGGCGCGAACACCGGGGAGCTGTTTTTT. Its protein is CASSLVFGGANTGELFF.

The chain employs TRBV5-1 and TRBJ2-7, with a tentative D call TRBD1 (6 bases). This CDR3 comprises 13 residues. The ends were cut back, 4 bases at V and 5 bases at J, with 13 bases in the middle. Germline V gene lookup returns CDR1 SGHRS and CDR2 YFSETQ. The CDR3 spells CASSRDGGDEQYF. In DNA form, the CDR3 reads TGCGCCAGCAGCCGTGATGGGGGCGACGAGCAGTACTTC. Together with reference TRBV5-1 and TRBJ2-7, the CDR3 gives the full variable domain: KAGVTQTPRYLIKTRGQQVTLSCSPISGHRSVSWYQQTPGQGLQFLFEYFSETQRNKGNFPGRFSGRQFSNSRSEMNVSTLELGDSALYLCASSRDGGDEQYFGPGTRLTVT.

In nucleotides, the CDR3 is TGTGCCATCAGTGTCCTGTCGGCTGGGGTCGGAAACACCATATATTTT. Translated, it gives CAISVLSAGVGNTIYF. The chain uses TRBV10-3 and TRBJ1-3, with no clear D. V lost 4 bases to trimming and J lost 4 bases, with 17 bases between them. Germline assignment: CDR1 ENHRY and CDR2 SYGVKD. The CDR3 runs to 16 residues.

This chain uses TRBV7-3 with TRBJ2-1; D perhaps matches TRBD2 (5 bases). In germline, CDR1 is SGHTA, CDR2 FQGTGA. The CDR3 is made up of 12 amino acids. Trimming cost V 6 bases and J 10 bases, with 13 bases left between them. This chain's CDR3 is CASSSGGGEQFF. The CDR3, as DNA: TGTGCCAGCAGTTCTGGAGGCGGGGAGCAGTTCTTC.

This clone was seen a few times. The rearrangement joins TRBV30 to TRBJ1-2, with unresolved D. The CDR3 is 13 amino acids. The germline V gene encodes CDR1 GTSNPN and CDR2 SVGIG (reference sequence). The germline V and J ends were trimmed by 2 bases and 5 bases, with 12 bases remaining between them. The CDR3 is CAWSPTGLYGYTF. Here the CDR3 DNA reads TGTGCCTGGAGTCCGACCGGATTGTATGGCTACACCTTC.

V is TRBV14 and J is TRBJ1-5; TRBD1 matches 9 bases. The CDR3 is 18 amino acids. Losses at the gene ends were 1 base for V and 6 bases for J; bases not matched to a gene: 13. Germline lookup yields CDR1 SGHDN and CDR2 FVKESK. The CDR3 coding sequence is TGTGCCAGCAGCCAAGTGGTCGGAGATGGACAGGGGATTCAGCCCCAGCATTTT. This translates into CASSQVVGDGQGIQPQHF. The variable domain in full, completed from reference TRBV14 and TRBJ1-5, reads EAGVTQFPSHSVIEKGQTVTLRCDPISGHDNLYWYRRVMGKEIKFLLHFVKESKQDESGMPNNRFLAERTGGTYSTLKVQPAELEDSGVYFCASSQVVGDGQGIQPQHFGDGTRLSIL.

The chain recombines TRBV30 with TRBJ1-4, with 8 bases identical to TRBD1. The V and J ends lost 2 bases and 8 bases, in that order; junction bases with no gene match: 10. This CDR3 spans 15 amino acids. Germline-derived CDR1 and CDR2 are GTSNPN and SVGIG (reference sequence). The CDR3 here is CAWSPFQGAVEKLFF. The CDR3 DNA follows: TGTGCCTGGAGTCCCTTTCAGGGGGCGGTGGAAAAACTGTTTTTT.

The V call is TRBV5-1, the J call TRBJ2-3; D not certain. The germline CDR1 and CDR2 sequences are SGHRS and YFSETQ. Trimming stripped 4 bases from V and 0 bases from J, with 12 bases between. The CDR3 is made up of 15 amino acids. The CDR3 spells CASSPDVTSTDTQYF. The CDR3 nucleotides are TGCGCCAGCAGCCCGGACGTAACTAGCACAGATACGCAGTATTTT.

The rearrangement joins TRBV28 to TRBJ2-5; no definite D call. CDR3 length: 14 residues. The germline V gene has CDR1 MDHEN and CDR2 SYDVKM. Trimming took off 3 bases at V and 4 bases at J, with 12 bases between the two ends. The CDR3 protein is CASSFPGRPETQYF. CDR3 nucleotide sequence: TGTGCCAGCAGTTTTCCCGGCCGTCCAGAGACCCAGTACTTC.

This clone was counted only a few times. The genes are TRBV7-2 and TRBJ1-2; 7 bases map to TRBD1. After removal of 0 bases from V and 0 bases from J, the junction contained 10 bases not matched to a gene. This CDR3 has 18 residues. The germline gives CDR1 SGHTA, CDR2 FQGNSA. This chain's CDR3 is CASSLAREQGKPNYGYTF. The CDR3 nucleotides are TGTGCCAGCAGCTTAGCGCGTGAACAGGGGAAGCCTAACTATGGCTACACCTTC.